This TCR beta chain was captured in a study of type 1 regulatory T cells. Turning to this clonotype: Antigen unknown.

Study-wide points: Tr1 cells had a more restricted TCR repertoire than non-Tr1 cells.

TCRdb analysed the reads with MiXCR anew, one entry per CDR3 protein. Of several thousand distinct CDR3 sequences detected, around a third appear once; the ten largest clones hold roughly 24%. The CDR3 consists of 14 residues. V dropped 2 bases and J dropped 8 bases, with 15 bases sitting between them. The TCR was taken from a human donor in good health. The source material was cultured type 1 regulatory T (Tr1) cells, either the whole culture or a sorted fraction (not recorded which). V is TRBV12-3 or TRBV12-4 and J is TRBJ1-2, with D uncertain. The CDR3 DNA sequence: TGTGCCAGCAGTTTAACACGAATCTGGAGCGGCTACACCTTC. This gives the protein CASSLTRIWSGYTF.